The source of this T cell receptor (beta chain) is a study of control samples from healthy donors and cancer patients. Measured with immunoSEQ multiplex PCR; TCRdb has only the in-frame clones, and not every one. This table has hundreds of thousands of clones, approximately 80% appearing once. Of note for this clone: This same CDR3 is encoded by further DNA sequences in the sample.

CDR1 is MNHNS, CDR2 SASEGT, per germline. The V end lost 3 bases, the J end lost 0 bases, and 9 bases lay between the germline ends. This CDR3 region has 15 residues. V gene TRBV6-1 combines with J gene TRBJ1-5, with TRBD1 as a possible D gene (5 bases). Sample: PBMCs. The receptor's source is a woman aged 55-70 years with lung cancer. The CDR3 protein is CASSEGGYSNQPQHF. Here the CDR3 DNA reads TGTGCCAGCAGTGAGGGGGGGTATAGCAATCAGCCCCAGCATTTT.